One and the same sample provided the 15 T cell receptor beta chains below, sequenced in a study of T-cell reconstitution after alpha-beta-depleted transplantation in children. During its preparation, the TCRbeta library received unique molecular identifiers. Each CDR3 protein is one row after TCRdb ran MiXCR on the PCR reads. The data contain around 600,000 distinct CDR3 sequences, approximately 16% of them singletons. The starting material was PBMCs from the stem cell graft donor, obtained from the stem cell graft. The receptors come from a human donor who donated a stem cell graft to a child with acute myeloid leukemia.

This clonotype appeared many times. The chain has TRBV5-5 and TRBJ2-5; maybe TRBD2 (7 bases). The CDR3 loop spans 14 amino acids. Trimming removed 8 bases from V and 4 bases from J, with 18 bases in between. Germline CDR1 and CDR2: SGHKS and YYEKEE (reference sequence). The CDR3 here is CASSPGGQLETQYF. CDR3 in DNA: TGTGCCAGTAGTCCCGGGGGGCAGTTAGAGACCCAGTACTTC.

The chain uses TRBV12-3 or TRBV12-4 and TRBJ1-1, with unresolved D. The CDR3 has 14 residues. Deletions cut 3 bases from V and 1 base from J, with 9 bases between. This CDR3 reads CASSFWGRNTEAFF. The CDR3 DNA follows: TGTGCCAGCAGTTTCTGGGGAAGGAACACTGAAGCTTTCTTT.

This clonotype has at least ten counts. The chain couples TRBV20-1 to TRBJ2-5; D may be TRBD1 or TRBD2 (5 bases each). Germline lookup yields CDR1 DFQATT and CDR2 SNEGSKA (reference sequence). V gave up 6 bases and J gave up 8 bases, with 19 bases separating them. This CDR3 region has 13 residues. The CDR3 nucleotides read TGCAGTGCCCCGGGACCCCCTGGTTCCACCCAGTACTTC. Translating it yields CSAPGPPGSTQYF.

This chain links TRBV24-1 with TRBJ2-7; D may match TRBD1 or TRBD2 (7 bases each). V lost 5 bases and J lost 0, with 13 bases in between. The CDR3 length is 15 residues. Germline CDR1 is KGHDR and CDR2 is SFDVKD. The CDR3 nucleotides are TGTGCCACCAGTGGCGCAGGGGGGGACTCCTACGAGCAGTACTTC. This sequence encodes CATSGAGGDSYEQYF.

This clonotype was found many times. The CDR3 DNA sequence: TGTGCCAGCAAGGGTAGTAACACCGGGGAGCTGTTTTTT. This encodes CASKGSNTGELFF. The genes are TRBV13 and TRBJ2-2; D unresolved. In germline, CDR1 is PRHDT, CDR2 FYEKMQ (reference sequence). V was cut by 7 bases and J by 2 bases, with 8 bases left in between. This CDR3 has 13 amino acids.

This clonotype was picked up many times. V and J are TRBV27 and TRBJ2-7; 7 nucleotides line up with TRBD1. The CDR3 has 14 amino acids. V trimming: 3 bases; J trimming: 6 bases; junction bases outside the gene matches: 8. Germline V CDR1 and CDR2: MNHEY, SMNVEV (reference sequence). This chain's CDR3 is CASSLVPGGLEQYF. The CDR3 DNA reads TGTGCCAGCAGTTTGGTGCCAGGGGGTCTCGAGCAGTACTTC.

The chain uses TRBV4-3 and TRBJ2-3, with 7 bases lining up with TRBD2. The CDR3 consists of 15 residues. CDR1 is LGHNA and CDR2 is YSLEER in the germline V gene. V gave up 4 bases and J gave up 7 bases; unmatched junction bases: 11. The DNA of the CDR3 is TGCGCCAGCAGCCTATCGGGGGGAACATCGAATACGCAGTATTTT. Its protein is CASSLSGGTSNTQYF.

In its sample, this clonotype was seen a few times. V usage is TRBV6-2 or TRBV6-3 and J usage is TRBJ2-7; weak D call: TRBD2 (7 bases). This CDR3 spans 13 amino acids. The V end was cut by 10 bases, the J end by 4 bases, with 17 bases between. In germline, CDR1 is MNHEY, CDR2 SVGEGT. CDR3 in amino acids: CAIGRGRYYEQYV. CDR3 bases: TGTGCCATCGGGCGGGGGCGTTATTACGAGCAGTACGTC.

This clonotype was detected a few times. The chain carries TRBV7-9 and TRBJ2-7; unclear D gene. Trimming pared 7 bases from V and 4 bases from J, leaving 14 bases between. This CDR3 region has 13 residues. Germline CDR1 is SEHNR and CDR2 is FQNEAQ (reference sequence). This chain's CDR3 is CASTQRERYEQYF. The CDR3 DNA sequence: TGTGCCAGCACCCAAAGGGAAAGGTACGAGCAGTACTTC. The full variable domain, with the rest looked up from reference TRBV7-9 and TRBJ2-7, is DTGVSQNPRHKITKRGQNVTFRCDPISEHNRLYWYRQTLGQGPEFLTYFQNEAQLEKSRLLSDRFSAERPKGSFSTLEIQRTEQGDSAMYLCASTQRERYEQYFGPGTRLTVT.

In the case of this clonotype: This could be a read error, since a much larger clone is one nucleotide away. This chain joins TRBV20-1 and TRBJ1-1; D is possibly TRBD1 (6 bases). The germline V gene has CDR1 DFQATT and CDR2 SNEGSKA (reference sequence). V was clipped by 1 base and J by 6 bases, with 18 bases between them. CDR3 size: 15 residues. This CDR3 reads CSARGAGGRDPEAFF. The CDR3 DNA sequence: TGCAGTGCTAGAGGGGCTGGGGGGCGCGACCCTGAAGCTTTCTTT.

This clonotype was detected many times. The chain uses TRBV5-1 and TRBJ2-1; TRBD1 might be the D (6 bases). V was trimmed by 0 bases and J by 8 bases, leaving 18 bases between them. This CDR3 region has 16 residues. CDR1 is SGHRS, CDR2 YFSETQ, per germline. The CDR3: CASSLVQGMEHYEQFF. In DNA, the CDR3 is TGCGCCAGCAGCTTGGTACAGGGAATGGAGCATTATGAGCAGTTCTTC.

The gene calls are TRBV15 and TRBJ2-3; tentative D call: TRBD1 (6 bases). The CDR3 spans 15 residues. Deletions cut 0 bases from V and 2 bases from J, with 9 bases between. The germline V gene encodes CDR1 LNHNV and CDR2 YYDKDF (reference sequence). The CDR3: CATSREGGSTDTQYF. The CDR3 bases are TGTGCCACCAGCAGAGAAGGGGGATCCACAGATACGCAGTATTTT.

As concerns this clonotype: A much larger clone lies one base from this, so it may be a read error. The chain recombines TRBV12-3 or TRBV12-4 with TRBJ2-3; 8 bases map to TRBD2. V gave up 6 bases and J gave up 3 bases; unmatched junction bases: 5. This CDR3 has 14 amino acids. The CDR3 nucleotides are TGTGCCAGCAGACCAGCGGGGGCGACAGATACGCAGTATTTT. Amino acid sequence: CASRPAGATDTQYF.

At least ten counts were recorded for this clonotype. The chain uses TRBV29-1 and TRBJ2-1; possible D gene TRBD1, 6 bases. This CDR3 comprises 15 residues. V lost 5 bases and J lost 0, with 14 bases in between. Germline lookup yields CDR1 SQVTM and CDR2 ANQGSEA. The CDR3 spells CSVFMGASSYNEQFF. CDR3 coding DNA: TGCAGCGTTTTTATGGGGGCTAGCTCCTACAATGAGCAGTTCTTC.

This clonotype was seen only a few times. This rearrangement joins TRBV7-2 to TRBJ2-7, with D maybe TRBD1 (6 bases). Germline assignment: CDR1 SGHTA and CDR2 FQGNSA. Deletions cut 0 bases from V and 5 bases from J, with 17 bases between. This CDR3 has 16 amino acids. CDR3 region: CASSLAGAGMINEQYF. The DNA of the CDR3 is TGTGCCAGCAGCTTAGCGGGGGCAGGGATGATCAACGAGCAGTACTTC.